Below are 30 T cell receptor beta chains sequenced from a single sample in a study of T-cell memory formation after mild COVID-19. Each CDR3 protein is one row after TCRdb ran MiXCR on the 5' RACE reads. There are around 340,000 distinct CDR3 sequences in the sample; approximately 15% occur only once, and under 25% lies in the top ten. The specimen sequenced was PBMCs or a T cell subset sorted from them (not recorded which). The receptors originated from a man younger than 30 who had mild COVID-19 (a few samples of this study predate the infection). Cell type and time point are not known.

The genes are TRBV5-5 and TRBJ1-3, with D unclear. Germline loops: CDR1 SGHKS, CDR2 YYEKEE (reference sequence). The CDR3 consists of 15 residues. Trimming shortened V by 2 bases and J by 2 bases, and 11 bases separated the two germline ends. The CDR3 DNA is TGTGCCAGCAGCTTATACCCGTTCCCTGGAAACACCATATATTTT. Its translation: CASSLYPFPGNTIYF.

The J gene is TRBJ2-5, the V gene TRBV4-1, with D unresolved. Germline CDR1 is MGHRA and CDR2 is YSYEKL. V dropped 2 bases and J dropped 5 bases, with 15 bases sitting between them. The CDR3 covers 15 residues. CDR3: CASSQSLAVPETQYF. As DNA, the CDR3 is TGCGCCAGCAGCCAATCGTTAGCCGTCCCCGAGACCCAGTACTTC.

This clonotype has just a few counts. The V call is TRBV20-1, the J call TRBJ1-4; D is unresolved. There are 15 residues in the CDR3. Germline V gives CDR1 DFQATT, CDR2 SNEGSKA (reference sequence). V shed 0 bases and J shed 5 bases, with 13 bases lying between them. In nucleotides, the CDR3 is TGCAGTGCTAGAGATCCTGCCGGGCAGAATGAAAAACTGTTTTTT. Translation: CSARDPAGQNEKLFF.

This clonotype was counted between two and nine times. The V call is TRBV12-3 or TRBV12-4, the J call TRBJ1-6, with 7 bases that match TRBD1. This CDR3 has 16 residues. V lost 5 bases and J lost 9; bases outside the gene matches: 13. The CDR3 nucleotides read TGTGCCAGCAGTCCACGAAAGAGGGGGCGCGGTTCACCCCTCCACTTT. It specifies CASSPRKRGRGSPLHF.

This clonotype came up a few times. This chain connects TRBV11-2 to TRBJ2-1; 7 bases line up with TRBD1. This CDR3 has 15 amino acids. The germline CDR1 and CDR2 sequences are SGHAT and FQNNGV. Unmatched junction bases numbered 13, after V lost 4 bases and J lost 10 bases. The CDR3 spells CASSSGTAKGYEQFF. The CDR3 DNA follows: TGTGCCAGCAGCTCTGGGACAGCAAAGGGATACGAGCAGTTCTTC.

The chain has TRBV28 and TRBJ2-7; TRBD1 might be the D (5 bases). The CDR3 sequence is 15 residues long. CDR1 and CDR2 (germline): MDHEN, SYDVKM. Between the trimmed V and J ends, which lost 5 bases and 0 bases, there was a span of 14 bases. The CDR3 protein is CASSPGLAHSYEQYV. The CDR3 coding sequence is TGTGCCAGCAGTCCAGGGTTGGCACACTCCTACGAGCAGTACGTC.

The chain combines TRBV6-2 or TRBV6-3 with TRBJ2-2; D is unresolved. There are 15 residues in the CDR3. The V gene lost 0 bases and the J gene lost 3 bases, with 8 bases spanning the gap. The germline V gene has CDR1 MNHEY and CDR2 SVGEGT. Here the CDR3 reads CASSYSELYTGELFF. The CDR3 DNA sequence: TGTGCCAGCAGTTACTCGGAACTATACACCGGGGAGCTGTTTTTT.

This clonotype was detected only a few times. The chain couples TRBV7-8 to TRBJ2-7; 10 bases are a match to TRBD2. Trimming removed 5 bases from V and 3 bases from J; junction bases left unmatched: 22. Germline loops: CDR1 SGHVS, CDR2 FQNEAQ. The CDR3 runs to 20 residues. CDR3 sequence: CASSHPGASGGLELYYEQYF. The CDR3 DNA sequence: TGTGCCAGCAGCCACCCCGGAGCTAGCGGGGGACTCGAGTTGTACTACGAGCAGTACTTC.

The chain uses TRBV12-3 or TRBV12-4 and TRBJ2-6; maybe TRBD1 (5 bases). The CDR3 totals 15 residues. The V gene lost 3 bases and the J gene lost 2 bases, with 8 bases spanning the gap. CDR3 nucleotides: TGTGCCAGCAGTTTCCGCAGGGCTGGGGCCAACGTCCTGACTTTC. Translating gives CASSFRRAGANVLTF.

This clonotype was detected a few times. The genes are TRBV4-3 and TRBJ2-3; D uncertain. The germline CDR1 and CDR2 sequences are LGHNA and YSLEER. The V gene lost 0 bases and the J gene lost 2 bases, with 12 bases spanning the gap. There are 16 residues in the CDR3. The CDR3, as DNA: TGCGCCAGCAGCCAAGAGGCGCGTGGCTTCACAGATACGCAGTATTTT. The encoded protein is CASSQEARGFTDTQYF.

DNA of the CDR3: TGTGCCAGCAGCGCGGGGGTACTCCAAGAGACCCAGTACTTC. Protein sequence: CASSAGVLQETQYF. The chain couples TRBV9 to TRBJ2-5, with D maybe TRBD2 (6 bases). CDR1 and CDR2 (germline): SGDLS, YYNGEE. The CDR3 covers 14 residues. V gave up 3 bases and J gave up 1 base, with 10 bases separating them.

In this sample, this clonotype turned up a few times. The gene calls are TRBV6-2 or TRBV6-3 and TRBJ2-7; D is perhaps TRBD1 or TRBD2 (5 bases each). Trimming removed 6 bases from V and 1 base from J, with 7 bases in between. This CDR3 contains 12 residues. Germline values: CDR1 MNHEY, CDR2 SVGEGT. CDR3 DNA: TGTGCCAGCAGGGGACGGTCCTACGAGCAGTACGTC. Its protein product is CASRGRSYEQYV.

This clonotype has more than one count but fewer than ten. The chain links TRBV6-4 to TRBJ1-5, with 7 bases matching TRBD1. CDR3 length equals 16 residues. Germline V lookup: CDR1 MRHNA, CDR2 SNTAGT. The V gene end was trimmed by 8 bases and the J gene end by 6 bases; junction bases not matched to a gene: 16. This CDR3 is CASASARGDRGQPQHF. CDR3 coding DNA: TGTGCCAGCGCAAGTGCCAGGGGGGATAGAGGTCAGCCCCAGCATTTT.

Here the CDR3 reads CASSGQGAGANVLTF. Here the CDR3 DNA reads TGTGCCAGCAGTGGACAGGGGGCTGGGGCCAACGTCCTGACTTTC. The V gene is TRBV6-1, the J gene TRBJ2-6; 9 bases fit TRBD1. The CDR3 is 15 amino acids. Germline loops: CDR1 MNHNS, CDR2 SASEGT. V trimming: 4 bases; J trimming: 2 bases; junction bases outside the gene matches: 0.

The chain carries TRBV7-2 and TRBJ2-1; no firm D call. The V end lost 2 bases, the J end lost 5 bases, and 10 bases lay between the germline ends. The germline gives CDR1 SGHTA, CDR2 FQGNSA. The CDR3 length is 14 residues. CDR3 in amino acids: CASSLRWGNNEQFF. The DNA of the CDR3 is TGTGCCAGCAGCTTACGCTGGGGAAACAATGAGCAGTTCTTC.

The gene calls are TRBV5-1 and TRBJ2-1; TRBD2 matches at 7 bases. Germline V gene sequence: CDR1 SGHRS, CDR2 YFSETQ. There are 15 residues in the CDR3. Trimming at V came to 6 bases and at J to 2 bases, leaving 8 bases not matched to a gene. CDR3 region: CASTRNRGAYNEQFF. In DNA form, the CDR3 reads TGCGCCAGCACCAGGAACCGGGGGGCCTACAATGAGCAGTTCTTC. The full variable domain, its missing parts supplied by reference TRBV5-1 and TRBJ2-1, is KAGVTQTPRYLIKTRGQQVTLSCSPISGHRSVSWYQQTPGQGLQFLFEYFSETQRNKGNFPGRFSGRQFSNSRSEMNVSTLELGDSALYLCASTRNRGAYNEQFFGPGTRLTVL.

This clonotype has a handful of counts. The V gene is TRBV11-2, the J gene TRBJ2-7; D call uncertain. CDR1 is SGHAT, CDR2 FQNNGV, per germline. The CDR3 totals 11 residues. V was shortened by 1 base and J by 6 bases, with 4 bases between the two germline ends. DNA for the CDR3: TGTGCCAGCAGCTTAGTATCCGAGCAGTACGTC. Protein: CASSLVSEQYV.

This clonotype was seen a handful of times. CDR3 sequence reads: CASSALSAADTQYF. CDR3 coding DNA: TGTGCCAGCAGTGCGCTCTCGGCCGCAGATACGCAGTATTTT. This chain uses TRBV27 with TRBJ2-3; D unresolved. Looked up from germline, CDR1 is MNHEY and CDR2 is SMNVEV (reference sequence). The CDR3 is made up of 14 amino acids. Trimming stripped 5 bases from V and 4 bases from J, with 13 bases between.

The chain carries TRBV10-3 and TRBJ1-2; 10 positions match TRBD1. The J segment lost 6 bases and the V segment lost 2 bases, leaving 6 bases of the junction unmatched. The CDR3 sequence is 15 residues long. CDR1 and CDR2 (germline): ENHRY, SYGVKD. The CDR3 DNA reads TGTGCCATCAGTGAGATGGGACAGGGGCAGAATGGCTACACCTTC. Residues: CAISEMGQGQNGYTF.

The chain couples TRBV7-9 to TRBJ2-7; maybe TRBD2 (6 bases). Deletions cut 4 bases from V and 4 bases from J, with 14 bases between. This CDR3 has 14 residues. In germline, CDR1 is SEHNR, CDR2 FQNEAQ (reference sequence). The CDR3 DNA follows: TGTGCCAGCAGCTGGGGTAGCGGCGGATACGAGCAGTACTTC. Protein product: CASSWGSGGYEQYF.

This clonotype was seen a handful of times. The gene calls are TRBV24-1 and TRBJ2-1; D perhaps matches TRBD2 (5 bases). The V gene lost 6 bases and the J gene lost 2 bases, with 13 bases spanning the gap. Germline V gene lookup returns CDR1 KGHDR and CDR2 SFDVKD. The CDR3 runs to 15 residues. The CDR3 region is CATSSSRNTYNEQFF. Written as DNA, the CDR3 is TGTGCCACCAGTTCTAGCAGAAACACCTACAATGAGCAGTTCTTC.

J is TRBJ2-7 and V is TRBV5-1; D is undetermined. Per the germline V gene, CDR1 is SGHRS and CDR2 is YFSETQ. The ends were cut back, 1 base at V and 5 bases at J, with 10 bases in the middle. The CDR3 consists of 13 residues. CDR3 residues: CASSLQSRNEQYF. As DNA, the CDR3 is TGCGCCAGCAGCTTGCAGTCCAGGAACGAGCAGTACTTC.

The V gene is TRBV5-5, the J gene TRBJ2-1; no clear D gene. Germline V lookup: CDR1 SGHKS, CDR2 YYEKEE (reference sequence). The V and J ends lost 7 bases and 0 bases respectively, with 14 bases between them. The CDR3 totals 15 residues. The CDR3 DNA follows: TGTGCCAGCTATCACGGGTCGAGCTCCTACAATGAGCAGTTCTTC. This sequence encodes CASYHGSSSYNEQFF.

In its sample, this clonotype was seen a few times. This sequence joins TRBV15 and TRBJ2-6; the D is unclear. The germline V and J ends were trimmed by 5 bases and 0 bases, with 5 bases remaining between them. This CDR3 has 14 amino acids. Germline V lookup: CDR1 LNHNV, CDR2 YYDKDF (reference sequence). CDR3 sequence (DNA): TGTGCCACCAGCTTGACCTCTGGGGCCAACGTCCTGACTTTC. This translates into CATSLTSGANVLTF.

CDR3 loop: CASSQDRYTSGGYEQFF. CDR3 coding DNA: TGCGCCAGCAGCCAAGATAGGTATACTAGCGGGGGCTATGAGCAGTTCTTC. This sequence joins TRBV4-3 and TRBJ2-1; 11 nucleotides agree with TRBD2. The CDR3 is 17 amino acids. V lost 0 bases to trimming and J lost 8 bases; unmatched junction nucleotides: 9. Germline-derived CDR1 and CDR2 are LGHNA and YSLEER.

This clonotype was seen only a few times. CDR3 in DNA: TGTGCCAGCAACGACAGGGATAATTCACCCCTCCACTTT. Protein sequence: CASNDRDNSPLHF. V usage is TRBV7-9 and J usage is TRBJ1-6; 7 nucleotides agree with TRBD1. Germline V gene lookup returns CDR1 SEHNR and CDR2 FQNEAQ (reference sequence). V shed 7 bases, J shed 5 bases, and the junction held 2 bases outside the gene matches. The CDR3 has 13 residues.

This clonotype was recorded at least ten times. The chain links TRBV19 to TRBJ2-1, with 8 bases matching TRBD2. Trimming at V came to 9 bases and at J to 3 bases, leaving 13 bases not matched to a gene. The length of the CDR3 is 16 residues. Germline V gene data show CDR1 as LNHDA and CDR2 as SQIVND (reference sequence). The CDR3: CASLVSGGNLYNEQFF. CDR3 coding DNA: TGTGCCAGCTTAGTGAGCGGGGGAAACCTCTACAATGAGCAGTTCTTC. Looking up the rest from reference TRBV19 and TRBJ2-1 gives the full variable domain: DGGITQSPKYLFRKEGQNVTLSCEQNLNHDAMYWYRQDPGQGLRLIYYSQIVNDFQKGDIAEGYSVSREKKESFPLTVTSAQKNPTAFYLCASLVSGGNLYNEQFFGPGTRLTVL.

The V and J genes are TRBV6-1 and TRBJ2-3, with TRBD2 identical over 9 bases. The CDR3 consists of 15 residues. Germline assignment: CDR1 MNHNS and CDR2 SASEGT. V dropped 7 bases and J dropped 6; count of bases not matched to a gene: 11. As DNA, the CDR3 is TGTGCCAGCAATCTCCAAGCGGGGGGCCCCGATACGCAGTATTTT. It yields the protein CASNLQAGGPDTQYF.

J is TRBJ2-1 and V is TRBV4-1; TRBD2 is a possible D gene (5 bases). V dropped 4 bases and J dropped 3 bases, with 16 bases sitting between them. The germline CDR1 and CDR2 sequences are MGHRA and YSYEKL. This CDR3 is built from 16 residues. CDR3 nucleotide sequence: TGCGCCAGCAGCCGGGGTCGGGGTGGCGACTACAATGAGCAGTTCTTC. It translates to CASSRGRGGDYNEQFF.

The chain joins TRBV5-1 to TRBJ2-7; 10 bases agree with TRBD2. CDR3 size: 13 residues. Trimming took 7 bases from V and 2 from J; bases not matched to a gene: 3. Per germline, CDR1 SGHRS and CDR2 YFSETQ. CDR3 coding DNA: TGCGCCAGCGGGAGCGGGGGGGCCTACGAGCAGTACTTC. Protein sequence: CASGSGGAYEQYF.